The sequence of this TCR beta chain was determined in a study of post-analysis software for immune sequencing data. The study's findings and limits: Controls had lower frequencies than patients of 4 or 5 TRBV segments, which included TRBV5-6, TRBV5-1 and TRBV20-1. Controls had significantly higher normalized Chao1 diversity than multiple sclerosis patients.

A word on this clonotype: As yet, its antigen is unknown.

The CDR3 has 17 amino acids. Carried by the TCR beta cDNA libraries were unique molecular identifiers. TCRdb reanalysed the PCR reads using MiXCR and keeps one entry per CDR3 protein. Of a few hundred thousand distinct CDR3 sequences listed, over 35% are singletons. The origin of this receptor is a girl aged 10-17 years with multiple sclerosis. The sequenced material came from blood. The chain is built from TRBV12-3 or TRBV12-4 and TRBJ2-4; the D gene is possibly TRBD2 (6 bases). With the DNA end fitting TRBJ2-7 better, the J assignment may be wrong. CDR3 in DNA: TGTGCCAGCAGTTCCGCCTCTGGCAGCGGAGGGGCCTACGAGCAGTACTTC. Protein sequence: CASSSASGSGGAYEQYF.